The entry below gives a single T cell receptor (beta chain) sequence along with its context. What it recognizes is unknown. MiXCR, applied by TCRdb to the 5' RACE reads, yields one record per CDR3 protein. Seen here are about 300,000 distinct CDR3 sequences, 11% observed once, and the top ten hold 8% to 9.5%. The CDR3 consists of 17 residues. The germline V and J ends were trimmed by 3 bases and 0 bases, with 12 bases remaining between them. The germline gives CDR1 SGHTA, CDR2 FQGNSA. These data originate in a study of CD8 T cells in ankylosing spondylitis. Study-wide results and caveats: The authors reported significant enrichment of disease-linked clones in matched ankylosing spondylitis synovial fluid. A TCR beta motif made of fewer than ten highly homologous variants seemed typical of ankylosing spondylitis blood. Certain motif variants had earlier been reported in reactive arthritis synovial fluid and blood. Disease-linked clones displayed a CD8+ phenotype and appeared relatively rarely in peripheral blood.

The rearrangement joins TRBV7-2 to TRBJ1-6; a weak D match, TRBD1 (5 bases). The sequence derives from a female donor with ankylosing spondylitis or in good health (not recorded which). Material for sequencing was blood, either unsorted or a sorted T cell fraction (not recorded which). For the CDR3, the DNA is TGTGCCAGCAGCTTCTCGGGGCATAGCTCCTATAATTCACCCCTCCACTTT. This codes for CASSFSGHSSYNSPLHF.